This entry is about one TCR beta chain. PCR amplification relied on 60 Vbeta primers (plus 13 Jbeta primers). The data were produced by immunoSEQ multiplex PCR, yet TCRdb's version contains in-frame clones alone and is incomplete. Altogether 100,000 or so clones are present, around 80% being singletons, with the ten largest covering approximately 1.3%. CDR3 length: 15 residues. Trimming removed 4 bases at V and 4 bases at J, with 17 bases between. Germline V CDR1 and CDR2: SGHTS, YDEGEE. This specimen belongs to a study of cytomegalovirus exposure and HLA in healthy donors. The sequenced sample was PBMCs. This TCR derives from a middle-aged man in good health and CMV-seronegative. This rearrangement joins TRBV5-8 to TRBJ1-2; D is perhaps TRBD1 (6 bases). Here the CDR3 DNA reads TGTGCCAGCAGCCCTAATATGGACAGTGGCTATGGCTACACCTTC. It translates to CASSPNMDSGYGYTF. The full variable domain, in which reference TRBV5-8 and TRBJ1-2 provide the parts outside the CDR3, is EAGVTQSPTHLIKTRGQQATLRCSPISGHTSVYWYQQALGLGLQFLLWYDEGEERNRGNFPPRFSGRQFPNYSSELNVNALELEDSALYLCASSPNMDSGYGYTFGSGTRLTVV.